The 19 T cell receptor beta chains listed next were all sequenced from one sample in a study of T cell responses to AZD1222 COVID-19 vaccine. TCRdb's table, derived via immunoSEQ multiplex PCR, lists solely in-frame clones and lacks some. The sample comprises some 150,000 clones, about nine tenths of which are singletons, and roughly 3.2% rests with the top ten. The sequencing used peripheral blood, collected 28 days after the second AZD1222 dose. The source of these receptors is an adult who received the AZD1222 COVID-19 vaccine.

The chain employs TRBV7-9 and TRBJ2-3; no clear D. This CDR3 has 11 residues. The germline V gene has CDR1 SEHNR and CDR2 FQNEAQ (reference sequence). V lost 7 bases and J 5 bases, leaving 7 bases between the germline ends. As DNA, the CDR3 is TGTGCCAGCACCCCTGGAGATACGCAGTATTTT. The encoded protein is CASTPGDTQYF.

The CDR3 here is CASSIGFRGQYEQYF. In nucleotides, the CDR3 is TGTGCCAGTAGTATAGGCTTTAGGGGTCAGTACGAGCAGTACTTC. V usage is TRBV19 and J usage is TRBJ2-7; weak D call: TRBD1 (5 bases). Germline V gene data show CDR1 as LNHDA and CDR2 as SQIVND (reference sequence). Trimming left V 1 base short and J 4 bases short, with 14 bases between. The CDR3 has 15 residues.

V usage is TRBV6-5 and J usage is TRBJ1-1, with D perhaps matching TRBD1 (5 bases). The CDR3 consists of 15 residues. V was shortened by 7 bases and J by 9 bases, with 24 bases between the two germline ends. The germline V gene has CDR1 MNHEY and CDR2 SVGAGI. The CDR3 sequence is CASTPTGGAGEKAFF. CDR3 bases: TGTGCCAGCACCCCCACGGGAGGGGCTGGGGAGAAAGCTTTCTTT.

This chain joins TRBV7-8 and TRBJ2-1, with a tentative D call TRBD2 (7 bases). The CDR3 runs to 15 residues. V lost 8 bases to trimming and J lost 7 bases, with 21 bases between them. Germline values: CDR1 SGHVS, CDR2 FQNEAQ. CDR3 residues: CASFRREDRQNEQFF. CDR3 DNA: TGTGCCAGCTTTAGACGGGAGGACAGACAAAATGAGCAGTTCTTC.

This clone was seen just once. The V gene is TRBV7-9, the J gene TRBJ2-1; 7 nucleotides align to TRBD2. The trim removed 5 bases at V and 8 bases at J, leaving 18 bases unmatched. This CDR3 is built from 17 residues. Germline V CDR1 and CDR2: SEHNR, FQNEAQ (reference sequence). The CDR3 DNA is TGTGCCAGCAGCCGTCTGTCGTGGGAGGGCCGGGGATATGAGCAGTTCTTC. Protein sequence: CASSRLSWEGRGYEQFF.

The CDR3 DNA follows: TGCAGCGTTCAGGGGGCAGACTATGGCTACACCTTC. Its protein product is CSVQGADYGYTF. The rearrangement uses TRBV29-1 and TRBJ1-2; 8 bases are shared with TRBD1. V lost 5 bases, J lost 3 bases, and 2 bases stayed unmatched. The CDR3 covers 12 residues. Germline loops: CDR1 SQVTM, CDR2 ANQGSEA. Variable domain in full (rest from reference TRBV29-1 and TRBJ1-2): SAVISQKPSRDICQRGTSLTIQCQVDSQVTMMFWYRQQPGQSLTLIATANQGSEATYESGFVIDKFPISRPNLTFSTLTVSNMSPEDSSIYLCSVQGADYGYTFGSGTRLTVV.

This chain connects TRBV27 to TRBJ2-3; 10 bases fit TRBD2. This CDR3 is 15 amino acids long. V trimming: 3 bases; J trimming: 5 bases; junction bases outside the gene matches: 5. Germline V gives CDR1 MNHEY, CDR2 SMNVEV (reference sequence). CDR3 in amino acids: CASSFLASGRDTQYF. CDR3 nucleotides: TGTGCCAGCAGTTTCCTCGCTAGCGGGAGAGATACGCAGTATTTT.

The chain couples TRBV24-1 to TRBJ2-7; the match to TRBD1 covers 7 bases. The length of the CDR3 is 14 residues. Losses at the gene ends were 2 bases for V and 3 bases for J; bases not matched to a gene: 3. From germline, CDR1 is KGHDR and CDR2 SFDVKD. For the CDR3, the DNA is TGTGCCACCAGTGATTCCGGGACAGACTACGAGCAGTACTTC. Amino acid sequence: CATSDSGTDYEQYF.

V gene TRBV6-5 combines with J gene TRBJ1-1; D ambiguous. V shed 10 bases and J shed 0 bases, with 18 bases lying between them. The CDR3 spans 15 residues. Germline CDR1 MNHEY, CDR2 SVGAGI. The CDR3 bases are TGTGCCATCTACGACCGTAACAGAATGAACACTGAAGCTTTCTTT. Its translation: CAIYDRNRMNTEAFF.

The rearrangement joins TRBV30 to TRBJ1-2, with unresolved D. The CDR3 runs 12 residues. Trimming pared 0 bases from V and 5 bases from J, leaving 7 bases between. Germline CDR1 and CDR2: GTSNPN and SVGIG (reference sequence). The CDR3 nucleotides read TGTGCCTGGAGTGTGGATGGGTATGGCTACACCTTC. The encoded protein is CAWSVDGYGYTF.

The chain uses TRBV14 and TRBJ2-2; no clear D gene. Germline V gene sequence: CDR1 SGHDN, CDR2 FVKESK. This CDR3 has 16 amino acids. The V end lost 4 bases, the J end lost 0 bases, and 12 bases lay between the germline ends. CDR3 sequence (DNA): TGTGCCAGCAGCCGGGAACGCTACCCGAACACCGGGGAGCTGTTTTTT. Translating it yields CASSRERYPNTGELFF.

This chain uses TRBV2 with TRBJ1-3, with D perhaps TRBD1 (5 bases). Germline V gene data show CDR1 as SNHLY and CDR2 as FYNNEI. The V and J ends lost 4 bases and 4 bases respectively, with 11 bases between them. This CDR3 comprises 14 residues. Here the CDR3 DNA reads TGTGCCAGCAGTGGAGGGGCGGGAGGAAACACCATATATTTT. It translates to CASSGGAGGNTIYF.

The rearrangement links TRBV9 to TRBJ2-5; 10 bases fit TRBD2. CDR3 size: 15 residues. The V and J ends lost 3 bases and 3 bases, in that order; junction bases with no gene match: 5. Germline CDR1 is SGDLS and CDR2 is YYNGEE. CDR3 nucleotides: TGTGCCAGCAGCGCGGGACTAGCGCAGGAAGAGACCCAGTACTTC. Residues: CASSAGLAQEETQYF.

CDR3 loop: CASSLEGVDTQYF. In DNA form, the CDR3 reads TGCGCCAGCAGCTTGGAGGGGGTGGATACGCAGTATTTT. The chain carries TRBV5-1 and TRBJ2-3; D may be TRBD1 (6 bases). This CDR3 has 13 amino acids. Germline V gives CDR1 SGHRS, CDR2 YFSETQ. Trimming took 0 bases from V and 6 from J, leaving 8 bases between them.

This sequence joins TRBV23-1 and TRBJ2-1; D may be TRBD1 or TRBD2 (5 bases each). TRBV23-1 is placed among ORFs of uncertain function. The CDR3 has 16 amino acids. Trimming removed 4 bases at V and 7 bases at J, with 20 bases between. CDR3 coding DNA: TGCGCCAGCAGTCGATACTCCCGGGACCGGAGGAATGAGCAGTTCTTC. Amino acid sequence: CASSRYSRDRRNEQFF.

The chain employs TRBV5-8 and TRBJ1-1, with 8 bases lining up with TRBD1. Germline V lookup: CDR1 SGHTS, CDR2 YDEGEE. The CDR3 covers 14 residues. V shed 0 bases and J 6 bases; nucleotides not matched to a gene: 4. The CDR3 DNA sequence: TGTGCCAGCAGCTTGGGACAGGGGATCTCTGAAGCTTTCTTT. This sequence encodes CASSLGQGISEAFF. The variable domain in full, completed from reference TRBV5-8 and TRBJ1-1, reads EAGVTQSPTHLIKTRGQQATLRCSPISGHTSVYWYQQALGLGLQFLLWYDEGEERNRGNFPPRFSGRQFPNYSSELNVNALELEDSALYLCASSLGQGISEAFFGQGTRLTVV.

The chain combines TRBV5-1 with TRBJ2-5; D not certain. This CDR3 is 13 amino acids long. V lost 3 bases and J lost 5, with 11 bases in between. Germline values: CDR1 SGHRS, CDR2 YFSETQ. CDR3 protein: CASSSSLRETQYF. The CDR3 coding sequence is TGCGCCAGCAGCTCCTCCCTGCGGGAGACCCAGTACTTC. The full variable domain, in which reference TRBV5-1 and TRBJ2-5 provide the parts outside the CDR3, is KAGVTQTPRYLIKTRGQQVTLSCSPISGHRSVSWYQQTPGQGLQFLFEYFSETQRNKGNFPGRFSGRQFSNSRSEMNVSTLELGDSALYLCASSSSLRETQYFGPGTRLLVL.

The gene calls are TRBV4-1 and TRBJ1-2; 7 positions match TRBD1. J was trimmed by 0 bases and V by 3 bases; bases with no gene match: 7. CDR1 and CDR2 (germline): MGHRA, YSYEKL. The CDR3 is made up of 16 amino acids. Here the CDR3 DNA reads TGCGCCAGCAGCCAGAATGGACAGGCTTCTAACTATGGCTACACCTTC. Amino acids: CASSQNGQASNYGYTF.

In nucleotides, the CDR3 is TGTGCCAGCAGTCCCTATCCTTCTGTTCCGAGCGGGGCCAACGTCCTGACTTTC. It translates to CASSPYPSVPSGANVLTF. V is TRBV27 and J is TRBJ2-6; D unresolved. CDR3 length equals 18 residues. Germline values: CDR1 MNHEY, CDR2 SMNVEV (reference sequence). Deletions cut 5 bases from V and 4 bases from J, with 21 bases between. The variable domain in full, completed from reference TRBV27 and TRBJ2-6, reads EAQVTQNPRYLITVTGKKLTVTCSQNMNHEYMSWYRQDPGLGLRQIYYSMNVEVTDKGDVPEGYKVSRKEKRNFPLILESPSPNQTSLYFCASSPYPSVPSGANVLTFGAGSRLTVL.